Following are 31 T cell receptor beta chains from one sample sequenced in a study of T cell repertoires in cytomegalovirus infection. TCRdb analysed the reads with MiXCR anew, one entry per CDR3 protein. The sample consists of 200,000 to 250,000 distinct CDR3 sequences, 12% of them appearing once. The sequenced sample was PBMCs. The receptors come from a human donor in good health (CMV status not recorded). Some clones in this sample may be carry-over from other donors' samples.

This clonotype was seen repeatedly, ten times or more. This sequence joins TRBV12-3 or TRBV12-4 and TRBJ2-7; possible D gene TRBD1, 6 bases. This CDR3 region has 13 residues. V was cut by 5 bases and J by 7 bases, with 15 bases left in between. The CDR3 loop reads CASSPWGRWEQYF. In DNA, the CDR3 is TGTGCCAGCAGTCCCTGGGGGCGGTGGGAGCAGTACTTC.

The V and J genes are TRBV19 and TRBJ1-5; weak D call: TRBD1 (6 bases). Germline V CDR1 and CDR2: LNHDA, SQIVND (reference sequence). This CDR3 is built from 14 residues. V lost 6 bases, J lost 7 bases, and 16 bases lay in between. DNA for the CDR3: TGTGCCAGTAGCTACAGGGAGGGGGTCCAGCCCCAGCATTTT. It translates to CASSYREGVQPQHF.

This clonotype was seen repeatedly, ten times or more. The chain has TRBV5-1 and TRBJ2-7, with 9 bases aligning to TRBD2. There are 14 residues in the CDR3. Germline trimming cut 4 bases from V and 7 bases from J; bases unmatched to any gene: 9. Per germline, CDR1 SGHRS and CDR2 YFSETQ. The CDR3 reads CASSTAGLAMEQYF. The CDR3 DNA is TGCGCCAGCAGCACCGCCGGACTAGCGATGGAGCAGTACTTC. The entire variable domain, with the rest obtained from reference TRBV5-1 and TRBJ2-7, is as follows: KAGVTQTPRYLIKTRGQQVTLSCSPISGHRSVSWYQQTPGQGLQFLFEYFSETQRNKGNFPGRFSGRQFSNSRSEMNVSTLELGDSALYLCASSTAGLAMEQYFGPGTRLTVT.

This clonotype was observed many times. The chain has TRBV6-2 or TRBV6-3 and TRBJ2-1; 11 bases map to TRBD2. V was clipped by 10 bases and J by 0 bases; unmatched bases: 14. Germline CDR1 and CDR2: MNHEY and SVGEGT. The CDR3 runs to 18 residues. In nucleotides, the CDR3 is TGTGCCACCGAGACTAGCGGGACTCCCTTAAGCTCCTACAATGAGCAGTTCTTC. The encoded protein is CATETSGTPLSSYNEQFF.

The table lists this clonotype with many counts. This CDR3 is CASSASPGQIYGYTF. Written as DNA, the CDR3 is TGTGCCAGCAGCGCCAGTCCGGGACAGATTTATGGCTACACCTTC. The V call is TRBV7-2, the J call TRBJ1-2; 7 nucleotides agree with TRBD1. Trimming took 5 bases from V and 5 from J; bases not matched to a gene: 11. Germline CDR1 reads SGHTA; CDR2 reads FQGNSA. The CDR3 loop spans 15 amino acids. Full variable domain (remainder filled in from reference TRBV7-2 and TRBJ1-2): GAGVSQSPSNKVTEKGKDVELRCDPISGHTALYWYRQSLGQGLEFLIYFQGNSAPDKSGLPSDRFSAERTGGSVSTLTIQRTQQEDSAVYLCASSASPGQIYGYTFGSGTRLTVV.

This clonotype has at least ten counts. J is TRBJ1-2 and V is TRBV20-1; D may be TRBD1 (6 bases). The ends were cut back, 5 bases at V and 9 bases at J, with 16 bases in the middle. CDR1 and CDR2 from the germline V gene are DFQATT and SNEGSKA (reference sequence). CDR3 length equals 12 residues. This CDR3 is CSAFVRDNRYTF. CDR3 DNA sequence: TGCAGTGCTTTTGTCCGGGACAACCGCTACACCTTC.

This clonotype turned up a few times. The V and J genes are TRBV6-1 and TRBJ2-7, with D possibly TRBD2 on 6 matching bases. V was clipped by 3 bases and J by 6 bases, with 15 bases between them. Germline V gene sequence: CDR1 MNHNS, CDR2 SASEGT. The CDR3 spans 14 residues. The CDR3 protein is CASSDPGLSTEQYF. The CDR3 coding sequence is TGTGCCAGCAGTGACCCGGGACTCTCGACCGAGCAGTACTTC.

The chain combines TRBV19 with TRBJ2-5, with D unresolved. From germline, CDR1 is LNHDA and CDR2 SQIVND (reference sequence). The length of the CDR3 is 15 residues. V was cut by 4 bases and J by 5 bases, with 17 bases left in between. The CDR3 sequence: CASSSARFETETQYF. CDR3 DNA: TGTGCCAGTAGTAGCGCCCGCTTCGAAACGGAGACCCAGTACTTC.

This clonotype was observed at least ten times. The chain combines TRBV7-2 with TRBJ1-1; D is unresolved. Germline CDR1 SGHTA, CDR2 FQGNSA. V lost 3 bases and J lost 1, with 9 bases in between. The CDR3 is 14 amino acids. CDR3 coding DNA: TGTGCCAGCAGCTTGGGGAGTGCGAACACTGAAGCTTTCTTT. Amino acids: CASSLGSANTEAFF.

The chain combines TRBV28 with TRBJ1-5; TRBD1 is a possible D gene (5 bases). The CDR3 has 14 amino acids. The germline gives CDR1 MDHEN, CDR2 SYDVKM. V lost 5 bases and J 3 bases, leaving 11 bases between the germline ends. DNA for the CDR3: TGTGCCAGCAGTGGGGGGGGGAACAATCAGCCCCAGCATTTT. Translating gives CASSGGGNNQPQHF.

This clonotype has at least ten counts. The chain employs TRBV28 and TRBJ1-5; TRBD1 is a possible D gene (5 bases). V was shortened by 6 bases and J by 7 bases, with 16 bases between the two germline ends. The CDR3 consists of 14 residues. From germline, CDR1 is MDHEN and CDR2 SYDVKM. The CDR3 loop reads CASSWDGNGQPQHF. The CDR3, as DNA: TGTGCCAGCAGCTGGGACGGGAATGGGCAGCCCCAGCATTTT.

In this sample, this clonotype turned up many times. For the CDR3, the DNA is TGTGCCAGCAGCGCGGACAGGGTGAATATTAAGCCCCAGCATTTT. It encodes CASSADRVNIKPQHF. The chain has TRBV6-2 or TRBV6-3 and TRBJ1-5, with 8 nucleotides matching TRBD1. The CDR3 runs 15 residues. The junction had 12 bases not matched to a gene; V was cut back by 6 bases and J by 8 bases. Germline CDR1 is MNHEY and CDR2 is SVGEGT.

This clonotype was counted many times. The chain is built from TRBV7-6 and TRBJ2-3; D may be TRBD1 (5 bases). CDR1 and CDR2 from the germline V gene are SGHVS and FNYEAQ. V lost 5 bases, J lost 2 bases, and 8 bases lay in between. The CDR3 has 13 residues. Here the CDR3 reads CASSGAATDTQYF. The CDR3 DNA sequence: TGTGCCAGCAGCGGGGCAGCCACAGATACGCAGTATTTT.

This clonotype has ten or more counts. The J gene is TRBJ1-5, the V gene TRBV10-3; D is undetermined. CDR1 is ENHRY, CDR2 SYGVKD, per germline. The CDR3 runs 13 residues. V was trimmed by 2 bases and J by 1 base, leaving 3 bases between them. The chain's CDR3 is CAISEGSNQPQHF. CDR3 DNA sequence: TGTGCCATCAGTGAGGGGAGCAATCAGCCCCAGCATTTT.

This clonotype was seen at least ten times. The chain combines TRBV28 with TRBJ1-2; the D gene is possibly TRBD1 (5 bases). This CDR3 has 15 residues. V was pared by 6 bases and J by 4 bases, with 18 bases between. Germline V gene lookup returns CDR1 MDHEN and CDR2 SYDVKM. The CDR3 loop reads CASSVGEPRVYGYTF. As DNA, the CDR3 is TGTGCCAGCAGCGTGGGGGAACCGAGGGTCTATGGCTACACCTTC.

This clonotype was seen ten or more times. The chain carries TRBV7-2 and TRBJ2-5, with 7 bases aligning to TRBD2. V lost 3 bases, J lost 5 bases, and 12 bases stayed unmatched. From germline, CDR1 is SGHTA and CDR2 FQGNSA. This CDR3 has 16 amino acids. CDR3 sequence (DNA): TGTGCCAGCAGCTTTTCCGGGACGGGGAGGGTGGAGACCCAGTACTTC. It encodes CASSFSGTGRVETQYF.

In this sample, this clonotype turned up many times. CDR3 DNA: TGTGCCAGCAGCTTAGAGGGGACTAGCGGCGTCAATGAGCAGTTCTTC. Its translation: CASSLEGTSGVNEQFF. The V call is TRBV7-2, the J call TRBJ2-1; 11 bases fit TRBD2. This CDR3 comprises 16 residues. With V trimmed by 1 base and J by 6 bases, 5 bases remained unmatched. CDR1 is SGHTA and CDR2 is FQGNSA in the germline V gene.

Details on this clonotype: A much bigger clone sits one base away, suggesting this may be a read error. The chain employs TRBV19 and TRBJ1-5; weak D call: TRBD1 (5 bases). Germline V gene data show CDR1 as LNHDA and CDR2 as SQIVND (reference sequence). Trimming shortened V by 8 bases and J by 4 bases, and 15 bases separated the two germline ends. The length of the CDR3 is 14 residues. The CDR3: CASGGHGVNQPQHF. CDR3 coding DNA: TGTGCCAGTGGCGGACATGGGGTAAATCAGCCCCAGCATTTT.

At least ten counts were recorded for this clonotype. The chain joins TRBV2 to TRBJ2-2; 8 bases are a match to TRBD1. Trimming cost V 5 bases and J 4 bases; bases outside gene matches: 12. This CDR3 has 17 amino acids. The germline V gene encodes CDR1 SNHLY and CDR2 FYNNEI. The DNA of the CDR3 is TGTGCCAGCAGTCTGGACAGGGTGTTGAGGGGCACCGGGGAGCTGTTTTTT. Translated: CASSLDRVLRGTGELFF.

This clonotype has just a few counts. This chain uses TRBV19 with TRBJ2-2, with no clear D. This CDR3 has 15 residues. Trimming stripped 4 bases from V and 2 bases from J, with 11 bases between. Germline-derived CDR1 and CDR2 are LNHDA and SQIVND (reference sequence). Here the CDR3 reads CASSSTQKNTGELFF. The CDR3 DNA reads as TGTGCCAGTAGTAGCACGCAGAAAAACACCGGGGAGCTGTTTTTT.

The rearrangement joins TRBV29-1 to TRBJ2-1; 9 nucleotides align to TRBD1. V lost 6 bases, J lost 6 bases, and 6 bases stayed unmatched. Germline loops: CDR1 SQVTM, CDR2 ANQGSEA. CDR3 length: 13 residues. The CDR3 DNA reads TGCAGCGTCGCACCGACAGGGGGCAATGAGCAGTTCTTC. It specifies CSVAPTGGNEQFF.

The J gene is TRBJ2-1, the V gene TRBV28, with 8 bases aligning to TRBD2. Losses at the gene ends were 5 bases for V and 9 bases for J; bases not matched to a gene: 12. Germline lookup yields CDR1 MDHEN and CDR2 SYDVKM. CDR3 length: 15 residues. The CDR3 nucleotides read TGTGCCAGCAGTCCCCACCGGGGGGGAGCGGGTGAGCAGTTCTTC. Translation: CASSPHRGGAGEQFF.

This rearrangement joins TRBV30 to TRBJ1-2, with D possibly TRBD1 on 5 matching bases. This CDR3 region has 15 residues. Germline V gene sequence: CDR1 GTSNPN, CDR2 SVGIG (reference sequence). V lost 1 base to trimming and J lost 0 bases, with 12 bases between them. The CDR3 sequence: CAWSGGPVSNYGYTF. The DNA of the CDR3 is TGTGCCTGGAGTGGGGGACCCGTTTCTAACTATGGCTACACCTTC.

This clonotype showed up many times. This sequence joins TRBV7-2 and TRBJ1-1, with no clear D. This CDR3 comprises 11 residues. The germline V gene has CDR1 SGHTA and CDR2 FQGNSA. Between the trimmed V and J ends, which lost 1 base and 11 bases, there was a span of 8 bases. CDR3 in amino acids: CASSLDRAAFF. In nucleotides, the CDR3 is TGTGCCAGCAGCTTAGATAGGGCTGCTTTCTTT.

This clonotype was observed many times. The chain joins TRBV7-2 to TRBJ2-7; 14 nucleotides match TRBD2. The CDR3 covers 16 residues. The germline V gene encodes CDR1 SGHTA and CDR2 FQGNSA. V trimming: 0 bases; J trimming: 6 bases; junction bases outside the gene matches: 4. The CDR3 region is CASSLAGTSGRSEQYF. The CDR3 bases are TGTGCCAGCAGCTTAGCCGGGACTAGCGGGAGAAGCGAGCAGTACTTC.

At least ten counts were recorded for this clonotype. The genes are TRBV7-2 and TRBJ2-3; D gene unclear. Germline V gene data show CDR1 as SGHTA and CDR2 as FQGNSA. The V and J ends lost 4 bases and 6 bases respectively, with 11 bases between them. The CDR3 spans 13 residues. As DNA, the CDR3 is TGTGCCAGCAGCTCCCACTCTGGGGATACGCAGTATTTT. It translates to CASSSHSGDTQYF.

The V and J genes are TRBV5-6 and TRBJ1-5, with D perhaps TRBD1 (5 bases). The germline gives CDR1 SGHDT, CDR2 YYEEEE. The V end lost 3 bases, the J end lost 9 bases, and 16 bases lay between the germline ends. CDR3 length: 14 residues. The CDR3 protein is CASSSRDPSSPQHF. The CDR3 DNA sequence: TGTGCCAGCAGCTCCCGGGACCCCTCTTCGCCCCAGCATTTT.

This clonotype was detected ten times or more. V and J are TRBV12-3 or TRBV12-4 and TRBJ2-7; TRBD1 matches 7 bases. This CDR3 has 14 residues. V gave up 6 bases and J gave up 3 bases; unmatched junction bases: 8. CDR3 sequence reads: CASSPTGANYEQYF. DNA for the CDR3: TGTGCCAGCAGCCCCACAGGGGCGAACTACGAGCAGTACTTC.

In its sample, this clonotype was seen a few times. V usage is TRBV4-3 and J usage is TRBJ1-1; D ambiguous. V lost 0 bases and J lost 1, with 12 bases in between. The CDR3 covers 16 residues. CDR1 is LGHNA and CDR2 is YSLEER in the germline V gene. In DNA form, the CDR3 reads TGCGCCAGCAGCCAAGATTCGGGAGCGTCGAACACTGAAGCTTTCTTT. Translation gives CASSQDSGASNTEAFF.

This clonotype was observed a few times. The V call is TRBV5-1, the J call TRBJ2-7; the match to TRBD2 covers 15 bases. The CDR3 totals 16 residues. From germline, CDR1 is SGHRS and CDR2 YFSETQ. J lost 4 bases, V lost 4 bases, and 6 bases had no gene match. The CDR3 reads CASSEGLAGGAYEQYF. In DNA, the CDR3 is TGCGCCAGCAGCGAAGGACTAGCGGGAGGGGCGTACGAGCAGTACTTC.

The chain links TRBV7-3 to TRBJ1-6, with TRBD1 matching over 7 bases. Germline CDR1 is SGHTA and CDR2 is FQGTGA. This CDR3 spans 14 amino acids. J gave up 14 bases and V 1 base, and 8 bases lay outside the gene matches. The CDR3 region has the DNA TGTGCCAGCAGCTTAAGACAGGGCTCCAGTACCCTCCACTTT. It is translated as CASSLRQGSSTLHF.